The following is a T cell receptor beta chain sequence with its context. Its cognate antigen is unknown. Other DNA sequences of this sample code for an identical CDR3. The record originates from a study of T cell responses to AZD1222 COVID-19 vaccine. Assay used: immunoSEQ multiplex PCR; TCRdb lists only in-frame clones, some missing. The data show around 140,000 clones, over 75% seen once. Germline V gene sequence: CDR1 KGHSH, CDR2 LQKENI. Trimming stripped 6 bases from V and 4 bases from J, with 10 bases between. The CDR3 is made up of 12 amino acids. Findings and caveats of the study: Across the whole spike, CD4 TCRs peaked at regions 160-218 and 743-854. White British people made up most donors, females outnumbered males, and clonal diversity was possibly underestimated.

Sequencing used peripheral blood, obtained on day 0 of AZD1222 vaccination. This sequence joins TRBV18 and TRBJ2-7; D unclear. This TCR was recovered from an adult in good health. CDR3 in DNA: TGTGCCAGCTCGCCGACAAATTACGAGCAGTACTTC. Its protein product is CASSPTNYEQYF.